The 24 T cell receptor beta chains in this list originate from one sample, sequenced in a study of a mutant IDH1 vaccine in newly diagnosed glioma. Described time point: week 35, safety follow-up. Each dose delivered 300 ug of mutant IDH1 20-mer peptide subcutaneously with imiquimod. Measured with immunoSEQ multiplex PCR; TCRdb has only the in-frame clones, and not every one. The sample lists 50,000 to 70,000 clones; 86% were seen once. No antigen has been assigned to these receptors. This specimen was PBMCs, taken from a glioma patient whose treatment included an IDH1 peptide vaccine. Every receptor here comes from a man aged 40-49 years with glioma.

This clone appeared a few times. This CDR3 is CASSPDRGPSEAFF. Here the CDR3 DNA reads TGTGCCAGCTCACCCGACAGGGGGCCATCTGAAGCTTTCTTT. V and J are TRBV18 and TRBJ1-1, with 10 bases identical to TRBD1. The germline V gene has CDR1 KGHSH and CDR2 LQKENI. The CDR3 runs 14 residues. V dropped 3 bases and J dropped 6; count of bases not matched to a gene: 4.

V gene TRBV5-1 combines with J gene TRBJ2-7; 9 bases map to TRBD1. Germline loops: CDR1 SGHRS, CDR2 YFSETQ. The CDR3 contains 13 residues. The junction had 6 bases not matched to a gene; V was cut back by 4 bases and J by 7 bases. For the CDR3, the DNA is TGCGCCAGCAGCCCGGACAGGGGACAAGAGCAGTACTTC. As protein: CASSPDRGQEQYF.

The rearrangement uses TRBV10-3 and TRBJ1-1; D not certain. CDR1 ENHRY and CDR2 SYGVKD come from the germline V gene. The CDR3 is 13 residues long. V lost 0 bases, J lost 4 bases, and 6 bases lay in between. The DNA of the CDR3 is TGTGCCATCAGTGAGTCGTACCCCACTGAAGCTTTCTTT. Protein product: CAISESYPTEAFF.

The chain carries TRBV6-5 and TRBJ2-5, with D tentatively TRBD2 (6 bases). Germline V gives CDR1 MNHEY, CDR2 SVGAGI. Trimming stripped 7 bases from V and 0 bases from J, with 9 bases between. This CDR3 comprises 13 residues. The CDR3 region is CASTGDYQETQYF. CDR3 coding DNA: TGTGCCAGCACTGGGGACTACCAAGAGACCCAGTACTTC.

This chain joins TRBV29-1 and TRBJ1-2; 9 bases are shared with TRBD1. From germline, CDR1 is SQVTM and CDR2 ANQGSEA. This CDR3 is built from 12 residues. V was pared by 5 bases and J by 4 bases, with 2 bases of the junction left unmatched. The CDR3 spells CSVRDRAYGYTF. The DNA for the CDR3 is TGCAGCGTTCGGGACAGGGCCTATGGCTACACCTTC.

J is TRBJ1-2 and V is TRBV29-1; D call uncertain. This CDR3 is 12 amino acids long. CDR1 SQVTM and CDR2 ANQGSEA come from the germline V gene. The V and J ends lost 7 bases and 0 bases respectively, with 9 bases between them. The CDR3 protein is CSAAPSNYGYTF. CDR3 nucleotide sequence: TGCAGCGCGGCCCCTTCTAACTATGGCTACACCTTC.

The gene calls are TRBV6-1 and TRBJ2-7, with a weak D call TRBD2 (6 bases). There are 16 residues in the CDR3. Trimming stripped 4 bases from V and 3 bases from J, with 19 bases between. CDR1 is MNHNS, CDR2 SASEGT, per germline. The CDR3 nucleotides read TGTGCCAGCAGTGGAGCGACGGGAGAACACGACTACGAGCAGTACTTC. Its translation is CASSGATGEHDYEQYF.

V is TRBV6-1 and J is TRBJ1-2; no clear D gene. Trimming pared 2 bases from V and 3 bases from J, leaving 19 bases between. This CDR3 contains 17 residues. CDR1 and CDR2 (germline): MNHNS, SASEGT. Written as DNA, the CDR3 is TGTGCCAGCAGTGAAAAAGAAATGTCCCGTTTGTACTATGGCTACACCTTC. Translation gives CASSEKEMSRLYYGYTF.

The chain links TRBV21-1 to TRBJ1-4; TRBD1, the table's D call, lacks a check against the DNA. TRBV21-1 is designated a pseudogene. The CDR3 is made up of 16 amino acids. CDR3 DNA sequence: TGTGCCAGCAGCAAACCAGGGCCAGCAACTAATGAAAAACTGTTTTTT. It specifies CASSKPGPATNEKLFF.

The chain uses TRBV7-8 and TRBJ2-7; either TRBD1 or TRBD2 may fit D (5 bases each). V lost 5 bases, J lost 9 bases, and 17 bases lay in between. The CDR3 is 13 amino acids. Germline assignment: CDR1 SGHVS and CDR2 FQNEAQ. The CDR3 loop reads CASSPGPLSAQYF. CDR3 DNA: TGTGCCAGCAGCCCGGGACCCCTCTCCGCGCAGTACTTC.

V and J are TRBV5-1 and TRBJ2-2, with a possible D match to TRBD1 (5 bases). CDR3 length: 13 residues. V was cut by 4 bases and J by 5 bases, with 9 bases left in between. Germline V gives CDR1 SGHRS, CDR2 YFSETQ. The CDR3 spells CASSPRVTGELFF. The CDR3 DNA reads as TGCGCCAGCAGCCCCAGGGTTACCGGGGAGCTGTTTTTT. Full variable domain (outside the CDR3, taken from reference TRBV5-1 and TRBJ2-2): KAGVTQTPRYLIKTRGQQVTLSCSPISGHRSVSWYQQTPGQGLQFLFEYFSETQRNKGNFPGRFSGRQFSNSRSEMNVSTLELGDSALYLCASSPRVTGELFFGEGSRLTVL.

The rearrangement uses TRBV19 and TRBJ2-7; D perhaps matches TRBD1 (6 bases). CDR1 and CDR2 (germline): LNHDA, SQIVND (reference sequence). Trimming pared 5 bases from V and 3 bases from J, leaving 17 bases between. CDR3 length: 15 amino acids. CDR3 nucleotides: TGTGCCAGTAGTCCGACAGGTTCCCCTCGCTACGAGCAGTACTTC. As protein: CASSPTGSPRYEQYF.

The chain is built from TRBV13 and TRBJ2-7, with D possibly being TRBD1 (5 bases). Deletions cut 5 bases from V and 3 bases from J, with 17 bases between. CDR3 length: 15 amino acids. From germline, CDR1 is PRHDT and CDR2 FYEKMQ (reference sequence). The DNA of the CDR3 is TGTGCCAGCAGCAAGTACGACAGCAAAAACTACGAGCAGTACTTC. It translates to CASSKYDSKNYEQYF.

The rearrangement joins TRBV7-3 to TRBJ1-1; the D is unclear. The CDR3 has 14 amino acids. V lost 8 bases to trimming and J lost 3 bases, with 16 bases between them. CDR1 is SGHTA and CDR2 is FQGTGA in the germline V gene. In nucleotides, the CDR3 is TGTGCCAGCCGCACTCGATACAGCGACACTGAAGCTTTCTTT. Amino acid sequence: CASRTRYSDTEAFF.

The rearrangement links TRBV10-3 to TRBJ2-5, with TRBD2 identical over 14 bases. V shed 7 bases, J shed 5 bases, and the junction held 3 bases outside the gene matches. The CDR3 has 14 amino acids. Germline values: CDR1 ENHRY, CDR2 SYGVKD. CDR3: CAIMGTSGSETQYF. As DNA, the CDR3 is TGTGCCATCATGGGGACTAGCGGGAGTGAGACCCAGTACTTC.

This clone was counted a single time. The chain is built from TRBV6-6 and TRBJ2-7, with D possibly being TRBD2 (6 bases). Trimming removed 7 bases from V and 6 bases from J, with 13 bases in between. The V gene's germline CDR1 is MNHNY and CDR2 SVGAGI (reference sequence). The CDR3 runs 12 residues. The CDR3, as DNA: TGTGCCAGCAAGGACGGGAGAAGCGAGCAGTACTTC. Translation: CASKDGRSEQYF.

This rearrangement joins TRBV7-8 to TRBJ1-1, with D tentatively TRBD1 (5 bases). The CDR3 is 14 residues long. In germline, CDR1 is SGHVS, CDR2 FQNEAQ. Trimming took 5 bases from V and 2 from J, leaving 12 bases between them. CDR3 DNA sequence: TGTGCCAGCAGCCCTGGGACGAGAAACACTGAAGCTTTCTTT. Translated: CASSPGTRNTEAFF. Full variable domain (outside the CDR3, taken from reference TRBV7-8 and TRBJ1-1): GAGVSQSPRYKVAKRGQDVALRCDPISGHVSLFWYQQALGQGPEFLTYFQNEAQLDKSGLPSDRFFAERPEGSVSTLKIQRTQQEDSAVYLCASSPGTRNTEAFFGQGTRLTVV.

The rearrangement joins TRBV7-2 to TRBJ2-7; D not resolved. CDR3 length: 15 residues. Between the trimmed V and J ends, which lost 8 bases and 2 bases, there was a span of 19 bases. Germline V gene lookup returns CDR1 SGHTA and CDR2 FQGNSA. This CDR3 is CASREQPERTYEQYF. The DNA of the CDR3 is TGTGCCAGCCGAGAGCAACCGGAAAGGACCTACGAGCAGTACTTC.

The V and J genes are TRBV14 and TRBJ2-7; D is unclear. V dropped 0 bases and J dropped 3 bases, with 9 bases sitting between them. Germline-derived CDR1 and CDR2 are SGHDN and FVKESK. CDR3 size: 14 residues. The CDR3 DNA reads TGTGCCAGCAGCCAAGATGTCCTGAACTACGAGCAGTACTTC. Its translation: CASSQDVLNYEQYF.

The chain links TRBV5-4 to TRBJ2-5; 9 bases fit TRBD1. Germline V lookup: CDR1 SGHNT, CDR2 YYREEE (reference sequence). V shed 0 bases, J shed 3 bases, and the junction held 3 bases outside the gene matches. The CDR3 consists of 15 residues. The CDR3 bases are TGTGCCAGCAGCTTGGCCGGGACAGGGAAAGAGACCCAGTACTTC. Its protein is CASSLAGTGKETQYF.

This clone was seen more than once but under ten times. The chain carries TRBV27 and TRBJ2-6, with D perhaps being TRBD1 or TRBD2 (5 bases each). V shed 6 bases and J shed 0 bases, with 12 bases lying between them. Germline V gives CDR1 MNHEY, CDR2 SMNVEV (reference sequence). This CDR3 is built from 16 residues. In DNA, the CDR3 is TGTGCCAGCAGGGGACCAATTAACTCTGGGGCCAACGTCCTGACTTTC. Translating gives CASRGPINSGANVLTF.

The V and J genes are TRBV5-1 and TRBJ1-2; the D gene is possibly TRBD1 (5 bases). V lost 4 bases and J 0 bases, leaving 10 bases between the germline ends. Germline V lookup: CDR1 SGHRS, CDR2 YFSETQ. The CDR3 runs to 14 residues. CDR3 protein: CASSPGGSNYGYTF. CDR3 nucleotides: TGCGCCAGCAGCCCGGGGGGGTCTAACTATGGCTACACCTTC.

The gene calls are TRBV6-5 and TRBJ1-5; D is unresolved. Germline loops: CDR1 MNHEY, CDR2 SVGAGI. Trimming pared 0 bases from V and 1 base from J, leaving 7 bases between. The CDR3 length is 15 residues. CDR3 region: CASSYSGQSNQPQHF. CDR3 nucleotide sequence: TGTGCCAGCAGTTACTCGGGCCAGAGCAATCAGCCCCAGCATTTT.

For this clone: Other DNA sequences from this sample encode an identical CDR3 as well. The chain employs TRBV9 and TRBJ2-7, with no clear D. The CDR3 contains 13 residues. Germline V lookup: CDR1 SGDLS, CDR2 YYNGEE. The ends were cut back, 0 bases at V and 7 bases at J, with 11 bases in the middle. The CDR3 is CASSVVLGGEQYF. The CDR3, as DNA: TGTGCCAGCAGCGTAGTCTTAGGTGGAGAGCAGTACTTC.